This T cell receptor beta chain was found in a study of CD8+CD57+ T cells in acquired aplastic anemia. Overall study context: Mean DNA quantity obtained from sorted CD4+ and CD8+ cells was about 3.2 ug. Whole-study findings and limits: Both patients and controls carried the same twenty-nine CD8+ CDR3 sequences.

This clonotype was counted a single time. Its cognate antigen is unknown. Trimming stripped 5 bases from V and 3 bases from J, with 20 bases between. The CDR3 consists of 16 residues. Germline values: CDR1 LNHNV, CDR2 YYDKDF (reference sequence). Sequenced patients had shown CD8+CD57+ cell expansion by flow cytometry. Acquired aplastic anemia of severe grade affected all patients. CDR3 and TCR beta VDJ profiling relied on a genomic DNA template. TCRdb re-analysed the reads in MiXCR, keeping a single row per CDR3 protein. The table records about 180,000 distinct CDR3 sequences, around 50% of them present only once.

Sequences were obtained from sorted CD4+, CD8+, or CD8+CD57+ T cells (not recorded which) from PBMCs. J is TRBJ2-7 and V is TRBV15; D may be TRBD2 (5 bases). The TCR comes from a human donor with aplastic anemia. CDR3 in DNA: TGTGCCACCAGCTCAAGGAGGAACAGTGAGGGCTACGAGCAGTACTTC. Its protein product is CATSSRRNSEGYEQYF. The entire variable domain, with the rest obtained from reference TRBV15 and TRBJ2-7, is as follows: DAMVIQNPRYQVTQFGKPVTLSCSQTLNHNVMYWYQQKSSQAPKLLFHYYDKDFNNEADTPDNFQSRRPNTSFCFLDIRSPGLGDTAMYLCATSSRRNSEGYEQYFGPGTRLTVT.